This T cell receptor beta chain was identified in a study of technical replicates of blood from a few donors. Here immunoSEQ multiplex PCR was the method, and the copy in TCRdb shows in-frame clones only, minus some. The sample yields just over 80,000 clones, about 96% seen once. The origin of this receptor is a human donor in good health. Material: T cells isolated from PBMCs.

CDR3 bases: TGTGCCAGCAGTTACTCGTCAGGGGAGAGTATCGGGGAGCTGTTTTTT. Translated, it gives CASSYSSGESIGELFF. The chain recombines TRBV6-5 with TRBJ2-2; TRBD1 might be the D (6 bases). The germline CDR1 and CDR2 sequences are MNHEY and SVGAGI. V shed 0 bases and J shed 7 bases, with 15 bases lying between them. The CDR3 is made up of 16 amino acids.